These 2 T cell receptor beta chains were all obtained from the same sample, sequenced in a study of response to subunit inactivated influenza vaccine. TCRdb re-analysed the RT-PCR reads in MiXCR, keeping a single row per CDR3 protein. This sample has more than 600,000 distinct CDR3 sequences, with about 18% found just once. Source: PBMCs from blood, taken 4 to 6 days after vaccination. The receptors originated from a man aged 50-59 years who received an inactivated influenza vaccine.

This clonotype was recorded many times. This chain joins TRBV12-3 or TRBV12-4 and TRBJ2-1; TRBD1 matches at 8 bases. The CDR3 spans 14 residues. V lost 5 bases and J lost 5; bases outside the gene matches: 5. This CDR3 is CASSRTGRNNEQFF. CDR3 nucleotide sequence: TGTGCCAGCAGTCGGACAGGGCGAAACAATGAGCAGTTCTTC.

The chain has TRBV5-3 and TRBJ1-1; 8 bases are shared with TRBD1. TRBV5-3 is placed among ORFs of uncertain function. The CDR3 is 14 amino acids. V shed 0 bases, J shed 11 bases, and the junction held 9 bases outside the gene matches. The CDR3 DNA is TGTGCCAGAAGCTTGGTAGTCGACAGGGGATCGGCTTTCTTT. Its protein product is CARSLVVDRGSAFF.